This T cell receptor (beta chain) was sequenced during a study of blood T cell repertoires in COVID-19. Across the study: Sites in the United States, Italy and Spain provided acute and convalescent COVID-19 samples.

In the original processing: Cell counts per sample came from amplifying reference gene primers. Assay used: immunoSEQ multiplex PCR; TCRdb lists only in-frame clones, some missing. From that table come the V and J calls and clone size; the DNA was used to work out D and trimming. The data contain roughly 200,000 clones, around 79% of them seen just once; the ten biggest clones take up approximately 13%. The clonotype originates from a man aged 45 to 65 who had recovered from COVID-19. The source material was peripheral blood.

This CDR3 is CASSGARQETQYF. For the CDR3, the DNA is TGTGCCAGCAGCGGAGCTCGGCAAGAGACCCAGTACTTC. The rearrangement uses TRBV7-2 and TRBJ2-5; D uncertain. The germline V and J ends were trimmed by 5 bases and 2 bases, with 9 bases remaining between them. The CDR3 extends over 13 amino acids. Germline CDR1 is SGHTA and CDR2 is FQGNSA. Variable domain in full (rest from reference TRBV7-2 and TRBJ2-5): GAGVSQSPSNKVTEKGKDVELRCDPISGHTALYWYRQSLGQGLEFLIYFQGNSAPDKSGLPSDRFSAERTGGSVSTLTIQRTQQEDSAVYLCASSGARQETQYFGPGTRLLVL.